This entry lists 25 T cell receptor beta chains sequenced from one sample in a study of blood T cells in healthy people across ages (dated by TCRdb to about 2015). Libraries came from 5' RACE. TCRdb lists the instrument as Illumina HiSeq 2500. A second PCR of roughly 7 to 11 cycles was performed with a sample-barcoded 5' primer and a J-beta primer mix. Clones were called with MiXCR by TCRdb after fastp trimmed the public reads at Q25, and only in-frame beta chains were retained. A single entry per CDR3 protein holds the most common genes and DNA from its merged rows. This sample has approximately 780,000 distinct CDR3 sequences in its table, and around a quarter of those were observed once. The ten largest account for around 2.9% of the sample. This same sample was also taken into another study, of T cells of mothers and their children.

Input material: blood. The receptors originated from a boy younger than 18 in good health.

This clonotype occurred a few times. With a much larger clone just one base away, this may be a read error. The chain recombines TRBV12-3 or TRBV12-4 with TRBJ2-7, with 11 bases lining up with TRBD2. This CDR3 contains 15 residues. CDR3 loop: CASSLAGGRWDEQYF. In DNA form, the CDR3 reads TGTGCCAGCAGTCTAGCGGGGGGTCGATGGGACGAGCAGTACTTC.

V gene TRBV3-1 combines with J gene TRBJ2-5; D ambiguous. CDR3 length: 12 amino acids. Germline CDR1 LGHDT, CDR2 YNNKEL (reference sequence). V was clipped by 2 bases and J by 11 bases, with 12 bases between them. The CDR3 reads CASSQRRSPQYF. The CDR3 region has the DNA TGTGCCAGCAGCCAAAGACGGTCTCCGCAGTACTTC.

V is TRBV10-3 and J is TRBJ2-7; 7 bases line up with TRBD1. The CDR3 runs to 13 residues. Germline CDR1 is ENHRY and CDR2 is SYGVKD. Unmatched junction bases numbered 5, after V lost 6 bases and J lost 3 bases. In DNA, the CDR3 is TGTGCCATCAGCGGGGACAGTGTCTACGAGCAGTACTTC. Amino acids: CAISGDSVYEQYF.

The chain joins TRBV28 to TRBJ1-5, with D possibly TRBD1 on 6 matching bases. V was trimmed by 7 bases and J by 6 bases, leaving 13 bases between them. This CDR3 is built from 13 residues. Looked up from germline, CDR1 is MDHEN and CDR2 is SYDVKM. The CDR3 DNA sequence: TGTGCCAGCATGACAGGATGGGGTCAGCCCCAGCATTTT. The encoded protein is CASMTGWGQPQHF. Full variable domain (outside the CDR3, taken from reference TRBV28 and TRBJ1-5): DVKVTQSSRYLVKRTGEKVFLECVQDMDHENMFWYRQDPGLGLRLIYFSYDVKMKEKGDIPEGYSVSREKKERFSLILESASTNQTSMYLCASMTGWGQPQHFGDGTRLSIL.

This clonotype was seen a handful of times. The V gene is TRBV7-8, the J gene TRBJ1-4; D is uncertain. The CDR3 spans 15 residues. Per the germline V gene, CDR1 is SGHVS and CDR2 is FQNEAQ. V gave up 1 base and J gave up 7 bases, with 13 bases separating them. As DNA, the CDR3 is TGTGCCAGCAGCTTAGGCTCCCTAAGGCGTGAAAAACTGTTTTTT. It specifies CASSLGSLRREKLFF.

This clonotype turned up a few times. This chain joins TRBV12-5 and TRBJ2-4, with D possibly being TRBD1 (5 bases). The V end lost 5 bases, the J end lost 0 bases, and 23 bases lay between the germline ends. Germline-derived CDR1 and CDR2 are LGHNT and FRNRAP. The CDR3 runs 19 residues. CDR3 in amino acids: CASGPRTLRAAVAKNIQYF. The CDR3 bases are TGTGCTAGTGGTCCACGGACACTTCGGGCGGCTGTAGCCAAAAACATTCAGTACTTC.

CDR3 in amino acids: CATSDLRGTDRLTF. CDR3 DNA sequence: TGTGCCACCAGTGATTTGCGGGGGACAGATCGACTCACCTTC. This sequence joins TRBV24-1 and TRBJ1-2, with 7 bases matching TRBD1. V shed 0 bases and J 13 bases; nucleotides not matched to a gene: 10. The CDR3 consists of 14 residues. Germline V gene data show CDR1 as KGHDR and CDR2 as SFDVKD.

The chain has TRBV2 and TRBJ2-7; 7 bases match TRBD1. The CDR3 spans 15 residues. Trimming removed 6 bases from V and 1 base from J; junction bases left unmatched: 9. Germline lookup yields CDR1 SNHLY and CDR2 FYNNEI. CDR3 loop: CASRGRETGSYEQYF. The CDR3 nucleotides are TGTGCCAGCAGAGGAAGGGAGACAGGGTCCTACGAGCAGTACTTC. Filled out from reference TRBV2 and TRBJ2-7, the complete variable domain reads EPEVTQTPSHQVTQMGQEVILRCVPISNHLYFYWYRQILGQKVEFLVSFYNNEISEKSEIFDDQFSVERPDGSNFTLKIRSTKLEDSAMYFCASRGRETGSYEQYFGPGTRLTVT.

V and J are TRBV6-2 or TRBV6-3 and TRBJ2-1; the match to TRBD2 covers 8 bases. The V segment lost 7 bases and the J segment 1 base; nucleotides outside the gene matches: 9. Germline loops: CDR1 MNHEY, CDR2 SVGEGT. This CDR3 is 16 amino acids long. CDR3 sequence: CASIHGRGASYNEQFF. The CDR3 region has the DNA TGTGCCAGCATCCACGGGAGGGGGGCATCCTACAATGAGCAGTTCTTC.

The rearrangement uses TRBV2 and TRBJ2-7; maybe TRBD2 (6 bases). V lost 8 bases and J lost 12, with 14 bases in between. This CDR3 contains 10 residues. Germline lookup yields CDR1 SNHLY and CDR2 FYNNEI. CDR3 DNA: TGTGCCAGCTACAGGAGGGAGGCGTACTTC. This codes for CASYRREAYF.

This clonotype was seen only a few times. The rearrangement joins TRBV4-1 to TRBJ2-2, with 7 bases lining up with TRBD2. Unmatched junction bases numbered 4, after V lost 3 bases and J lost 0 bases. Germline CDR1 reads MGHRA; CDR2 reads YSYEKL. CDR3 length: 16 amino acids. In nucleotides, the CDR3 is TGCGCCAGCAGCCAGCCCGGGACTACGAACACCGGGGAGCTGTTTTTT. Encoded protein: CASSQPGTTNTGELFF.

CDR3 coding DNA: TGCGCCAGCAGCTTCGGGCAGCAGAACACTGAAGCTTTCTTT. It encodes CASSFGQQNTEAFF. J is TRBJ1-1 and V is TRBV5-1; D uncertain. The germline gives CDR1 SGHRS, CDR2 YFSETQ. Trimming took off 2 bases at V and 1 base at J, with 9 bases between the two ends. The CDR3 has 14 residues.

The V gene is TRBV6-5, the J gene TRBJ2-7; possibly TRBD2 for D (5 bases). CDR1 and CDR2 from the germline V gene are MNHEY and SVGAGI. Trimming removed 2 bases at V and 3 bases at J, with 14 bases between. The CDR3 has 15 amino acids. The CDR3 sequence: CASSYTRAGNYEQYF. Here the CDR3 DNA reads TGTGCCAGCAGTTACACCCGAGCCGGGAACTACGAGCAGTACTTC.

The V gene is TRBV5-6, the J gene TRBJ2-1; D uncertain. The CDR3 extends over 17 amino acids. CDR1 and CDR2 (germline): SGHDT, YYEEEE. V was trimmed by 0 bases and J by 0 bases, leaving 13 bases between them. CDR3 sequence (DNA): TGTGCCAGCAGCTTGGCCCCGGGTGTCCTCTCCTACAATGAGCAGTTCTTC. It yields the protein CASSLAPGVLSYNEQFF.

About this clonotype: Relative to the germline gene, one junction end is altered; a read error may explain this. V is TRBV11-2 and J is TRBJ2-7; 7 positions match TRBD1. CDR3 length equals 15 residues. In germline, CDR1 is SGHAT, CDR2 FQNNGV. CDR3 coding DNA: TGTGCCAGCAGTCTTAGGAGGACAGGAGACTACGAGGAGTACTTC. Residues: CASSLRRTGDYEEYF.

The chain recombines TRBV20-1 with TRBJ2-7; D is undetermined. V lost 1 base and J 5 bases, leaving 9 bases between the germline ends. Germline assignment: CDR1 DFQATT and CDR2 SNEGSKA (reference sequence). The CDR3 is 12 amino acids. The CDR3 DNA reads TGCAGTGCTAGAGGGGATGAGGACGAGCAGTACTTC. This translates into CSARGDEDEQYF.

This chain joins TRBV6-2 or TRBV6-3 and TRBJ2-1, with D uncertain. Germline V gives CDR1 MNHEY, CDR2 SVGEGT. The CDR3 covers 12 residues. V lost 7 bases and J 2 bases, leaving 6 bases between the germline ends. CDR3: CASKPPYNEQFF. In DNA, the CDR3 is TGTGCCAGCAAGCCCCCCTACAATGAGCAGTTCTTC.

V usage is TRBV29-1 and J usage is TRBJ2-3; possible D gene TRBD2, 6 bases. The CDR3 has 14 residues. Germline assignment: CDR1 SQVTM and CDR2 ANQGSEA. The ends were cut back, 6 bases at V and 0 bases at J, with 13 bases in the middle. CDR3 region: CSVEGYLSTDTQYF. CDR3 DNA: TGCAGCGTGGAGGGCTACCTGAGCACAGATACGCAGTATTTT.

This clonotype has more than one count but fewer than ten. V gene TRBV29-1 combines with J gene TRBJ1-4; D uncertain. Germline loops: CDR1 SQVTM, CDR2 ANQGSEA. There are 13 residues in the CDR3. Trimming cost V 4 bases and J 2 bases, with 8 bases left between them. The CDR3 loop reads CSVGEGTNEKLFF. CDR3 nucleotides: TGCAGCGTTGGGGAAGGGACTAATGAAAAACTGTTTTTT. The full variable domain, its missing parts supplied by reference TRBV29-1 and TRBJ1-4, is SAVISQKPSRDICQRGTSLTIQCQVDSQVTMMFWYRQQPGQSLTLIATANQGSEATYESGFVIDKFPISRPNLTFSTLTVSNMSPEDSSIYLCSVGEGTNEKLFFGSGTQLSVL.

This clonotype was seen only a few times. V usage is TRBV20-1 and J usage is TRBJ2-7; TRBD2 matches at 10 bases. The CDR3 sequence is 16 residues long. Germline CDR1 DFQATT, CDR2 SNEGSKA (reference sequence). The junction had 15 bases not matched to a gene; V was cut back by 6 bases and J by 4 bases. CDR3 in DNA: TGCAGTGCCCGCAGCGGGGGGGCCAGTGTACGGTACGAGCAGTACTTC. This encodes CSARSGGASVRYEQYF.

The genes are TRBV20-1 and TRBJ2-7; 8 bases line up with TRBD1. Germline CDR1 reads DFQATT; CDR2 reads SNEGSKA (reference sequence). V lost 1 base to trimming and J lost 4 bases; unmatched junction nucleotides: 3. The CDR3 totals 13 residues. The CDR3 sequence: CSARVGTGYEQYF. CDR3 coding DNA: TGCAGTGCTAGAGTGGGGACAGGTTACGAGCAGTACTTC.

This clonotype has just a few counts. This chain uses TRBV12-3 or TRBV12-4 with TRBJ1-5, with TRBD1 matching 9 bases. The junction had 2 bases not matched to a gene; V was cut back by 5 bases and J by 3 bases. The CDR3 loop spans 14 amino acids. This CDR3 reads CASSRTGDNQPQHF. CDR3 in DNA: TGTGCCAGCAGTAGGACAGGGGACAATCAGCCCCAGCATTTT.

This sequence joins TRBV14 and TRBJ1-2; D remains unclear. Per germline, CDR1 SGHDN and CDR2 FVKESK. This CDR3 contains 14 residues. Trimming took 3 bases from V and 4 from J, leaving 12 bases between them. The CDR3: CASSHLIGPYGYTF. CDR3 nucleotide sequence: TGTGCCAGCAGCCACCTTATTGGGCCCTATGGCTACACCTTC.

J is TRBJ2-6 and V is TRBV7-3; D gene ambiguous. Germline assignment: CDR1 SGHTA and CDR2 FQGTGA. The CDR3 totals 15 residues. Trimming took 2 bases from V and 2 from J, leaving 7 bases between them. The CDR3 protein is CASSLSWTGANVLTF. The CDR3 nucleotides are TGTGCCAGCAGCTTATCGTGGACTGGGGCCAACGTCCTGACTTTC.

This clonotype was counted only a few times. The chain recombines TRBV4-1 with TRBJ2-5; maybe TRBD1 (5 bases). The DNA end is more similar to TRBJ2-7, so the J call may be wrong. The CDR3 contains 15 residues. Germline loops: CDR1 MGHRA, CDR2 YSYEKL. DNA of the CDR3: TGCGCCAGCAGCCAAAGCACAGGTCAAACCTACGAGCAGTACTTC. This translates into CASSQSTGQTYEQYF.